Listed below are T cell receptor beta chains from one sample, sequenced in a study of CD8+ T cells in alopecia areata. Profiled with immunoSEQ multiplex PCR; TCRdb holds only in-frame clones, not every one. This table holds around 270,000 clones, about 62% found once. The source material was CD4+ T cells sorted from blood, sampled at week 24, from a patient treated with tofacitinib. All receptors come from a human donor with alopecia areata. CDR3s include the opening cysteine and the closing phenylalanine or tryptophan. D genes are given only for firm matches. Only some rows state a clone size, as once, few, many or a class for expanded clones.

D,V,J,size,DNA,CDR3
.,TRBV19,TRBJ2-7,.,TGTGCCAGTAGGCGGGACAAGAGCTCCTACGAGCAGTACTTC,CASRRDKSSYEQYF
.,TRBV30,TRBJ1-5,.,TGTGCCTGGAGTTTAAAGGGGGTAGCCCAGCATTTT,CAWSLKGVAQHF
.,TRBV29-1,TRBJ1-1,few,TGCAGCGTTATGTTGACGGTTATGAACACTGAAGCTTTCTTT,CSVMLTVMNTEAFF
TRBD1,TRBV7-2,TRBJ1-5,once,TGTGCCAGCAGCTTCGGGACAGGGGCCCTCAATCAGCCCCAGCATTTT,CASSFGTGALNQPQHF
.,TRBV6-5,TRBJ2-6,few,TGTGCCAGCAGGACCACAGGGTCTGGGGCCAACGTCCTGACTTTC,CASRTTGSGANVLTF
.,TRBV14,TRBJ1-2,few,TGTGCCAGCAGCCAAGGATCTGGGTATAATGGCTACACCTTC,CASSQGSGYNGYTF
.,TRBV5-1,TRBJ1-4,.,TGCGCCAGCAGACTCCACGGGGATGAAAAACTGTTTTTT,CASRLHGDEKLFF
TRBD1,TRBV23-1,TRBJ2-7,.,TGCGCCAGCAGTCAATTGGGACAGAACTACGAGCAGTACTTC,CASSQLGQNYEQYF
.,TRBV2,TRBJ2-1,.,TGTGCCAGCAGCCTGAAGGGCAATGAGCAGTTCTTC,CASSLKGNEQFF
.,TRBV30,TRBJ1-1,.,TGTGCCTGGGATCCTACACCGAACACTGAAGCTTTCTTT,CAWDPTPNTEAFF
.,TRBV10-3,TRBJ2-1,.,TGTGCCATCAGTGGGTCACAGGGAAATGAGCAGTTCTTC,CAISGSQGNEQFF
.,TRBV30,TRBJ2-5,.,TGTGCCTGGAGTAACCCTTTCCAAGAGACCCAGTACTTC,CAWSNPFQETQYF
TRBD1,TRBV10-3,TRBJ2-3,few,TGTGCCATCGGGGGCGGGACAGGTCCTCAGGGTACGCAGTATTTT,CAIGGGTGPQGTQYF
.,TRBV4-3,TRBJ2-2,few,TGCGCCAGCAGCCACTCTGGGCGAGATTCCGGGGAGCTGTTTTTT,CASSHSGRDSGELFF
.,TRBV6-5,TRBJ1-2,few,TGTGCCAGCAGTTACTCGAGCCGGACCTATGGCTACACCTTC,CASSYSSRTYGYTF
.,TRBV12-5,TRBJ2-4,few,TGTGCTAGTGCCCCATCCCCCAGATGGGACAAAAACATTCAGTACTTC,CASAPSPRWDKNIQYF
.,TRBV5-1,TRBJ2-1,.,TGCGCCAGCAGCTCGGGCGGGACAGACTACAATGAGCAGTTCTTC,CASSSGGTDYNEQFF
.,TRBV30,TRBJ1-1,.,TGTGCCCAGGCGGTGACTGAAGCTTTCTTT,CAQAVTEAFF
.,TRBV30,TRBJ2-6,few,TGTGCCTGGAACGTCGGGGCTGGGGCCAACGTCCTGACTTTC,CAWNVGAGANVLTF
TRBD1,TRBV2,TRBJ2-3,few,TGTGCCAGCAATCTGGGACAGGGATTAGATACGCAGTATTTT,CASNLGQGLDTQYF
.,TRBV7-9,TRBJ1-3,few,TGTGCCAGCAGCTTAGCGCGGGGCAGCAACACCATATATTTT,CASSLARGSNTIYF
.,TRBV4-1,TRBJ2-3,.,TGCGCCAGCAGACCCACATTCCGGGACCTACATACGCAGTATTTT,CASRPTFRDLHTQYF
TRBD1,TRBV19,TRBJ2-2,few,TGTGCCAGTAGTGTACAGGGGGCGACCACCGGGGAGCTGTTTTTT,CASSVQGATTGELFF
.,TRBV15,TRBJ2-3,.,TGTGCCACCAGCACTACAGATACGCAGTATTTT,CATSTTDTQYF
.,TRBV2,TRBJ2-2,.,TGTGCCAGCAGTGAAGCGCTCCTAGCGATCGGGGAGCTGTTTTTT,CASSEALLAIGELFF
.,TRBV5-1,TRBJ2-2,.,TGCGCCAGCAGCGGCCTGACCGGGGAGCTGTTTTTT,CASSGLTGELFF
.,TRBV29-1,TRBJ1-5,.,TGCAGCGTTGCGACATTAACAGGTCAAGCCCAGCATTTT,CSVATLTGQAQHF
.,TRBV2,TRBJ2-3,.,TGTGCCAGCAGTGCAGGGACGACTAGCACAGATACGCAGTATTTT,CASSAGTTSTDTQYF
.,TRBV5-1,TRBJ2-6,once,TGCGCCAGCAGCTTGACGTGGGGCTCTGGGGCCAACGTCCTGACTTTC,CASSLTWGSGANVLTF
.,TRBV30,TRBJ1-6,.,TGTGCCTGGACACCACGGGCCAGCTATTCACCCCTCCACTTT,CAWTPRASYSPLHF
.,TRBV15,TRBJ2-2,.,TGTGCCACCAGCAGAGATCCAGATCGTAGGGTCGGGGAGCTGTTTTTT,CATSRDPDRRVGELFF
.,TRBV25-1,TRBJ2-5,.,TGTGCCAGCAGTGAACGAGGGGGGGAAGAGACCCAGTACTTC,CASSERGGEETQYF
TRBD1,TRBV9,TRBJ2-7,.,TGTGCCAGCAGCCCGGGGACAGAAAGATCTACCGAGCAGTACTTC,CASSPGTERSTEQYF
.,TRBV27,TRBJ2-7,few,TGTGCCAGCAGTTTCAGGGAACCGGGTAGCTCCTACGAGCAGTACTTC,CASSFREPGSSYEQYF
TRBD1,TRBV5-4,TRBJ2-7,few,TGTGCCAGCAGCCAGGCGCAGGGGGCGTATAGCGAGCAGTACTTC,CASSQAQGAYSEQYF
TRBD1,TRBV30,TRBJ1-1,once,TGTGCCTGGAAGAATCCGGGACAGGGGGCGATAGCTTTCTTT,CAWKNPGQGAIAFF
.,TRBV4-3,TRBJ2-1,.,TGCGCCAGCAGCTCCTTGGCGGGGACATACAATGAGCAGTTCTTC,CASSSLAGTYNEQFF
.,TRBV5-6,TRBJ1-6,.,TGTGCCAGCAGCTTTCCGGGGAATTCACCCCTCCACTTT,CASSFPGNSPLHF
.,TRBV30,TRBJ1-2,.,TGTGCCTTGGTAAACACCGGGCCTAACTATGGCTACACCTTC,CALVNTGPNYGYTF
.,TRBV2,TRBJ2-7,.,TGTGCCAGCACGAAAGACGAGCAGTACTTC,CASTKDEQYF
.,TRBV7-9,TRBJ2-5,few,TGTGCCAGCAGCCAGTTTGGCGGAGGGAAACGGGAGACCCAGTACTTC,CASSQFGGGKRETQYF
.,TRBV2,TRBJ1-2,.,TGTGCCAGCGCGCAGAGCAACTATGGCTACACCTTC,CASAQSNYGYTF
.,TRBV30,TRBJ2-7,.,TGTGCCTGGTCGACCGCAGGGACGTACTACGAGCAGTACTTC,CAWSTAGTYYEQYF
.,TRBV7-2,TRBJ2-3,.,TGTGCCAGCGGGGGGATGGGCACAGATACGCAGTATTTT,CASGGMGTDTQYF
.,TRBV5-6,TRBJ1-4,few,TGTGCCAGCAGCTTGTGGCGAAGCACTAATGAAAAACTGTTTTTT,CASSLWRSTNEKLFF
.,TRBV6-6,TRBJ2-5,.,TGTGCCAGCAGTGGGTGGGGGGCAGAGACCCAGTACTTC,CASSGWGAETQYF
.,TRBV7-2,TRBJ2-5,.,TGTGCCAGCCAGACACGGCAAGAGACCCAGTACTTC,CASQTRQETQYF
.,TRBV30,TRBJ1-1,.,TGTGCCTGGATCAAAAGGGCAGGTCACATGAACACTGAAGCTTTCTTT,CAWIKRAGHMNTEAFF
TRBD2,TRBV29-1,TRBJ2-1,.,TGCAGCGTTTGGGGGTCAGCGGGGGCCTACAATGAGCAGTTCTTC,CSVWGSAGAYNEQFF
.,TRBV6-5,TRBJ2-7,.,TGTGCCAGCAGTCCCGGGACGTGGGTAGGCGAGCAGTACTTC,CASSPGTWVGEQYF
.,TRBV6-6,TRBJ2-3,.,TGTGCCAGCAGGTGGGACCGAAATTCGGATACGCAGTATTTT,CASRWDRNSDTQYF
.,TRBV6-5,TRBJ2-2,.,TGTGCCAGCAGCCGCGGACAAGCCACCGGGGAGCTGTTTTTT,CASSRGQATGELFF
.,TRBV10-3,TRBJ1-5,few,TGTGCCATCAACGACGATAGCAATCAGCCCCAGCATTTT,CAINDDSNQPQHF
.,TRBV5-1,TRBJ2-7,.,TGCGCCAGCAGCTTGGTCAGTCGTTCGGGACGGTCCTACGAGCAGTACTTC,CASSLVSRSGRSYEQYF
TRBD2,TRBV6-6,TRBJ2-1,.,TGTGCCAGCACCCTATGGGGGGGCTCCTACAATGAGCAGTTCTTC,CASTLWGGSYNEQFF
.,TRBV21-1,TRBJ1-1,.,TGTGCCAGCAGCAAAAGGAGGTTCGTGCCAGGATTCCTGAACACTGAAGCTTTCTTT,CASSKRRFVPGFLNTEAFF
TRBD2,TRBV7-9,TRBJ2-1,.,TGTGCCAGCAGCTTAACTAGCGTGAGCAATGAGCAGTTCTTC,CASSLTSVSNEQFF
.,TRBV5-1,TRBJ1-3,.,TGCGCCAGCAGCTTGGAAATGGGGAACTCTGGAAACACCATATATTTT,CASSLEMGNSGNTIYF
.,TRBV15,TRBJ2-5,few,TGTGCCACCAGCAGGGGCGGTGGTCAAGAGACCCAGTACTTC,CATSRGGGQETQYF